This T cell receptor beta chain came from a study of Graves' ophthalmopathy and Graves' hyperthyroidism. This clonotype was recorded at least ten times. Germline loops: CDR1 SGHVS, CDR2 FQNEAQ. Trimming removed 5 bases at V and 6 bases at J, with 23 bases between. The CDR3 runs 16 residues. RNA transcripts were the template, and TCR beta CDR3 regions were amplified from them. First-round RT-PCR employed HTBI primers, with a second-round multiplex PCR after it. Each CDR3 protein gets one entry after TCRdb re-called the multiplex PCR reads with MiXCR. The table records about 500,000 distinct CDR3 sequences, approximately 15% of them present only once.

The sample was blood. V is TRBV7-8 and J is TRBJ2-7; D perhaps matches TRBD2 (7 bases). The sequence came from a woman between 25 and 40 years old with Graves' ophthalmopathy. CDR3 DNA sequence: TGTGCCAGCAGCCTACACCGATTCGGGGGGCGGGGCGAGCAGTACTTC. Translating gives CASSLHRFGGRGEQYF.